These 5 T cell receptor beta chains were sequenced from one sample in a study of blood T cell repertoires in COVID-19. The protocol was immunoSEQ multiplex PCR, while the TCRdb copy is restricted to in-frame clones and leaves out a portion. The sample contains about 200,000 clones, roughly 94% of which appear only once. The sample taken for sequencing was peripheral blood. These receptors all stem from a man aged 25-40 years with COVID-19, enrolled during active disease.

The chain has TRBV4-2 and TRBJ2-1; TRBD2 matches at 10 bases. Germline V gene data show CDR1 as LGHNA and CDR2 as YNFKEQ. The junction had 9 bases not matched to a gene; V was cut back by 2 bases and J by 5 bases. The CDR3 contains 17 residues. The CDR3 DNA reads TGTGCCAGCAGCCAATCGCTAGGAGGACTAGCGGACAATGAGCAGTTCTTC. It translates to CASSQSLGGLADNEQFF.

The chain recombines TRBV11-2 with TRBJ2-5, with 7 bases aligning to TRBD2. V gave up 5 bases and J gave up 0 bases; unmatched junction bases: 9. From germline, CDR1 is SGHAT and CDR2 FQNNGV. The CDR3 extends over 16 amino acids. This chain's CDR3 is CASSVSSGKYQETQYF. The CDR3 DNA reads as TGTGCCAGCAGCGTATCAAGCGGGAAGTACCAAGAGACCCAGTACTTC.

J is TRBJ1-1 and V is TRBV2; D remains unclear. Germline loops: CDR1 SNHLY, CDR2 FYNNEI. Trimming removed 8 bases at V and 3 bases at J, with 13 bases between. The CDR3 is made up of 13 amino acids. The CDR3 DNA reads as TGTGCCAGCCTACGAATTCCCCACACTGAAGCTTTCTTT. Amino acids: CASLRIPHTEAFF.

This sequence joins TRBV18 and TRBJ1-5; 9 bases match TRBD1. The CDR3 loop spans 16 amino acids. J lost 4 bases, V lost 4 bases, and 8 bases had no gene match. Germline CDR1 is KGHSH and CDR2 is LQKENI. CDR3 protein: CASSRGTGPGNQPQHF. CDR3 bases: TGTGCCAGCTCACGGGGGACAGGGCCGGGGAATCAGCCCCAGCATTTT.

On this clone: Other nucleotide sequences from this sample produce the same CDR3. The gene calls are TRBV5-6 and TRBJ1-2; D unclear. The V end lost 3 bases, the J end lost 4 bases, and 7 bases lay between the germline ends. The CDR3 is 12 amino acids. Germline V CDR1 and CDR2: SGHDT, YYEEEE. As DNA, the CDR3 is TGTGCCAGCAGCTCCGGTAGCTATGGCTACACCTTC. Translation gives CASSSGSYGYTF.